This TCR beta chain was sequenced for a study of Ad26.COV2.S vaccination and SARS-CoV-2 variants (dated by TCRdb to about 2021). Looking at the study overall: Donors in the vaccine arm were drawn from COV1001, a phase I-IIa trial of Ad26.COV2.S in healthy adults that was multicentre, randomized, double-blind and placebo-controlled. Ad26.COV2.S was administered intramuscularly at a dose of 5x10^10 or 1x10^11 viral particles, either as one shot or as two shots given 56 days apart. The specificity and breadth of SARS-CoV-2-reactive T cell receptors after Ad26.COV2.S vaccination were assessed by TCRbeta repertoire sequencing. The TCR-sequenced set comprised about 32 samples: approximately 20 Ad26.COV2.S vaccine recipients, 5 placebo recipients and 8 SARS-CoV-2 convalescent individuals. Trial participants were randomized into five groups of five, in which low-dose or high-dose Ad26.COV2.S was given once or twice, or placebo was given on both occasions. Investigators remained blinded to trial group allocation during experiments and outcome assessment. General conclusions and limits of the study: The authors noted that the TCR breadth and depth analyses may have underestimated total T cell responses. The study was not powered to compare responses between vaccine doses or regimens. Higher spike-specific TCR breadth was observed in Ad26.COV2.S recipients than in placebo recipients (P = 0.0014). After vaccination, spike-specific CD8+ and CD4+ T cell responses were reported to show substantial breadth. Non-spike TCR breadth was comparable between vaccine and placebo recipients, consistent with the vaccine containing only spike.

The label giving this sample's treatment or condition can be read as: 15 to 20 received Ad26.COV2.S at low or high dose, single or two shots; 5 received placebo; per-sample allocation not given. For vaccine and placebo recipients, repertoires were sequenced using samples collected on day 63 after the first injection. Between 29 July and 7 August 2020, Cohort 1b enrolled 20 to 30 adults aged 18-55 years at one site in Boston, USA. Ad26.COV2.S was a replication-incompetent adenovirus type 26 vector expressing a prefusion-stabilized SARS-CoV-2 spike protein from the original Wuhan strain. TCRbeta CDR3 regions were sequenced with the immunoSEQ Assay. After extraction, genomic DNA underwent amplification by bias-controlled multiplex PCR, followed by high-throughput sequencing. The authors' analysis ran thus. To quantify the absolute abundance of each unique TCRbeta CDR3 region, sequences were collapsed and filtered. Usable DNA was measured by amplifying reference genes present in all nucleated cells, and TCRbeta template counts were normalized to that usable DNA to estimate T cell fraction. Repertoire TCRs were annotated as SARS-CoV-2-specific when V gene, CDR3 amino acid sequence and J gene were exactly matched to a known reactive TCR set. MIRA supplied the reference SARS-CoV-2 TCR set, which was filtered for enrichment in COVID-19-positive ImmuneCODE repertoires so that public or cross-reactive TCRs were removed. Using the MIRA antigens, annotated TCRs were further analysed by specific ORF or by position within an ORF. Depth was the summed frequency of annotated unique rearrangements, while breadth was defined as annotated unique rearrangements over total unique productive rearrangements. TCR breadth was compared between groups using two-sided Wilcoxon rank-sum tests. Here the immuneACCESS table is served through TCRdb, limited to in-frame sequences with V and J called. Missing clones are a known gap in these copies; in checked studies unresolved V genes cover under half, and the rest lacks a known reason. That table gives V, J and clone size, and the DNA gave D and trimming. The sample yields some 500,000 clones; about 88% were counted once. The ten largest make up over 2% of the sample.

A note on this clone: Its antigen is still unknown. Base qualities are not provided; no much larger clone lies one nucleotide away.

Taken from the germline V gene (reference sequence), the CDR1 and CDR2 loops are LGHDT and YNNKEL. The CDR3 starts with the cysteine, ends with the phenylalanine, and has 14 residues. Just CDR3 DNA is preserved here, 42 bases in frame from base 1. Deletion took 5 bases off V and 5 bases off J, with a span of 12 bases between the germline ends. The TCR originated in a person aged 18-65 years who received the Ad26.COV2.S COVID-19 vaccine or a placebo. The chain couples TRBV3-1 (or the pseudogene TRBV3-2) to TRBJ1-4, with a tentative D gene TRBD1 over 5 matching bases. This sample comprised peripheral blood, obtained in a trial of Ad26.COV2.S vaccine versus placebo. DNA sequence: TGTGCCAGCAGCTTGGGACTGATGAATGAAAAACTGTTTTTT. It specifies CASSLGLMNEKLFF.